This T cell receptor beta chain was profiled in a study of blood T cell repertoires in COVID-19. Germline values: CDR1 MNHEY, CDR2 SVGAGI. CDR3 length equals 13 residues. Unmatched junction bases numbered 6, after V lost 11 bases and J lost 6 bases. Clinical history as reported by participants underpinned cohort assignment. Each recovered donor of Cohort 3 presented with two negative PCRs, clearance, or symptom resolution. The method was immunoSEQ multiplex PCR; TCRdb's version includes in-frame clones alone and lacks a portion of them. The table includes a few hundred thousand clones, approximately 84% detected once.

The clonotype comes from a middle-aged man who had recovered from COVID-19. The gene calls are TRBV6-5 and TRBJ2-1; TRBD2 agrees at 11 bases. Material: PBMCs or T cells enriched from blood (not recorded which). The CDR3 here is CAGGLAEINEQFF. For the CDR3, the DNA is TGTGCCGGGGGACTAGCGGAAATCAATGAGCAGTTCTTC.